This TCR beta chain was captured in a study of T-cell reconstitution after alpha-beta-depleted transplantation in children. The study's findings and limits: Surviving recipient T cells and thymic progenitors produced the high day-60 TCRbeta diversity seen in some patients. Several hundred expanded graft clones reportedly supplied alpha-beta T cells about two months after transplant. Among T cells one year after transplant, newly produced cells accounted for most counts and diversity.

The table lists this clonotype with many counts. Its antigen is unidentified. Unique molecular identifiers were incorporated during preparation of the TCRbeta library. One entry per CDR3 protein results from TCRdb running MiXCR on the PCR reads. This table holds 200,000 or so distinct CDR3 sequences, 5.5% to 7% found once. V lost 7 bases, J lost 7 bases, and 14 bases stayed unmatched. CDR3 size: 15 residues. Germline-derived CDR1 and CDR2 are LGHNA and YSLEER. The origin of this receptor is a girl younger than two with combined immunodeficiency, due to receive a stem cell transplant. The V call is TRBV4-3, the J call TRBJ1-1, with 8 bases fitting TRBD1. The sample in question was PBMCs, obtained before TCRalphabeta/CD19-depleted stem cell transplant. The CDR3, as DNA: TGCGCCAGCAAGGGGACAGGAGGGGGTAAGGGTGAAGCTTTCTTT. Its protein product is CASKGTGGGKGEAFF.